This TCR beta chain was found in a study of blood T cell repertoires in COVID-19. The V gene end was trimmed by 5 bases and the J gene end by 3 bases; junction bases not matched to a gene: 9. This CDR3 has 15 amino acids. CDR1 is SGHNT, CDR2 YENEEA, per germline. TCRdb keeps only in-frame clones here, not all; method: immunoSEQ multiplex PCR. This table holds just under 150,000 clones, over 70% found once. The TCR sequence derives from a man between 50 and 59 years old who had recovered from COVID-19. V is TRBV11-3 and J is TRBJ2-5; 7 bases align to TRBD2. The sequencing input was peripheral blood. CDR3 sequence: CASSPTPGREETQYF. The CDR3 DNA sequence: TGTGCCAGCAGCCCTACCCCAGGGAGGGAAGAGACCCAGTACTTC.